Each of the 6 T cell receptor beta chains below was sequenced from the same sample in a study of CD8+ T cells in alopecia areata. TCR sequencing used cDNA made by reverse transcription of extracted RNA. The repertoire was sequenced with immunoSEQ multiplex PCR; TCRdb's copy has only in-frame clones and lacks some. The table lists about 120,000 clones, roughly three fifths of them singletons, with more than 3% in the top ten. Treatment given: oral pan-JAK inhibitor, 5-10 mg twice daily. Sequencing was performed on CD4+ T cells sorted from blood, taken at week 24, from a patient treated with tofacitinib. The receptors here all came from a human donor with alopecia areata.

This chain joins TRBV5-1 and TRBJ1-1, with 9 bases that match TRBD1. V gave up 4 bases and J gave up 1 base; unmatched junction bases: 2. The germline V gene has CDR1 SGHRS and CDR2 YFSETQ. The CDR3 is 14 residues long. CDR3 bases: TGCGCCAGCAGCACGGACAGGGGGAACACTGAAGCTTTCTTT. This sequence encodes CASSTDRGNTEAFF.

CDR3 in DNA: TGTGCCAGCAGTGACAGGGTGAGGGAGCAGTACTTC. Translated: CASSDRVREQYF. This chain connects TRBV6-5 to TRBJ2-7; TRBD1 aligns across 7 bases. Germline V gives CDR1 MNHEY, CDR2 SVGAGI. The CDR3 contains 12 residues. The V and J ends lost 5 bases and 7 bases, in that order; junction bases with no gene match: 5.

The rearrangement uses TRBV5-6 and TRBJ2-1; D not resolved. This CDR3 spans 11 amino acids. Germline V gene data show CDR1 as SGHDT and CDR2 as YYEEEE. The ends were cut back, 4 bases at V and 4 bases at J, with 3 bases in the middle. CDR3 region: CASSVYNEQFF. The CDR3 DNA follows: TGTGCCAGCAGCGTTTACAATGAGCAGTTCTTC.

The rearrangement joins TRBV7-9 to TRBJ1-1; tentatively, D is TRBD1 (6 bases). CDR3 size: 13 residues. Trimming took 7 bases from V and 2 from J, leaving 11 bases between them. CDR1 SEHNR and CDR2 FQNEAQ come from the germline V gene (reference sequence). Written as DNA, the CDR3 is TGTGCCAGCACCGAACAGGGTAACACTGAAGCTTTCTTT. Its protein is CASTEQGNTEAFF.

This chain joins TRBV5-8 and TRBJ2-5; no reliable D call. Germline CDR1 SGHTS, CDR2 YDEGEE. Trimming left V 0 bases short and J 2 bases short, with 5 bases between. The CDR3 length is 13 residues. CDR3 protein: CASSLGRQETQYF. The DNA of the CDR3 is TGTGCCAGCAGCTTGGGTCGACAAGAGACCCAGTACTTC.

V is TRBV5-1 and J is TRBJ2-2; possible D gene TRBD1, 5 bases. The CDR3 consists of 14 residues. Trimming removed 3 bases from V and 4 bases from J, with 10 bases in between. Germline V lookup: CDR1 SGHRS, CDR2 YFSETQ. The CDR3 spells CASSSDSPTGELFF. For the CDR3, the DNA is TGCGCCAGCAGCTCAGACAGCCCCACCGGGGAGCTGTTTTTT.